This T cell receptor (beta chain) originates from a study of post-analysis software for immune sequencing data. Whole-study context: The cohort encompassed relapsing-remitting, secondary progressive and progressive-relapsing multiple sclerosis disease courses.

Unique molecular identifiers had been added to the TCR beta cDNA libraries. Roughly 500,000 cDNA molecules were obtained per 1 to 10 million input T cells. TCRdb used MiXCR to reprocess the PCR reads, holding one entry per CDR3 protein. The top ten clones hold approximately 6% of a sample with about 540,000 distinct CDR3 sequences, 34% of them seen once. The study's findings and limits: Batch-mates among the samples co-clustered strongly by F measure. Compared with controls, patients showed significantly lower normalized Chao1 diversity. Four or five TRBV segments (TRBV5-6, TRBV5-1 and TRBV20-1 among them) occurred more frequently in patients than in controls.

Worth noting for this clonotype: The target antigen is unknown.

From germline, CDR1 is LGHNA and CDR2 YNFKEQ. The CDR3 length is 16 residues. Trimming left V 0 bases short and J 8 bases short, with 19 bases between. The rearrangement links TRBV4-2 to TRBJ1-2; D perhaps matches TRBD1 (6 bases). The sequence was collected from a girl between 2 and 17 years old with multiple sclerosis. Sequences were obtained from blood. Written as DNA, the CDR3 is TGTGCCAGCAGCCAAGATAGGCAGGGGACCCTCGAAGGCTACACCTTC. This translates into CASSQDRQGTLEGYTF.